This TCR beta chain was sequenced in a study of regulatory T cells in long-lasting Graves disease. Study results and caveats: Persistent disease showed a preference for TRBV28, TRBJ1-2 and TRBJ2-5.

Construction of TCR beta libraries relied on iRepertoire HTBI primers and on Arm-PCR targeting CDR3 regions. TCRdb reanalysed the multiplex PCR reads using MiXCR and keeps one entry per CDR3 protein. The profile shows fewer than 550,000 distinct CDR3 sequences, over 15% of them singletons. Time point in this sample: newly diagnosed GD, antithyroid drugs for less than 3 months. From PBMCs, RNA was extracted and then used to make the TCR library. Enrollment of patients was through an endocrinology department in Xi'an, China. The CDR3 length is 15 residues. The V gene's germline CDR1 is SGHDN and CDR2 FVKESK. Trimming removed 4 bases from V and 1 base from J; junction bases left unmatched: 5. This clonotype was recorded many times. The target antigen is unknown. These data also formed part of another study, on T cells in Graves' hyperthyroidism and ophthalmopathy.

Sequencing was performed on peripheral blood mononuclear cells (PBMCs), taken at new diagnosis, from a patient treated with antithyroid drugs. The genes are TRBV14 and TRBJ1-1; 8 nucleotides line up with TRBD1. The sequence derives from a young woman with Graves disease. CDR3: CASSRPTGANTEAFF. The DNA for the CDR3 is TGTGCCAGCAGCCGTCCGACAGGGGCGAACACTGAAGCTTTCTTT. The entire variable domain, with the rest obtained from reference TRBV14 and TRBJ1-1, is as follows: EAGVTQFPSHSVIEKGQTVTLRCDPISGHDNLYWYRRVMGKEIKFLLHFVKESKQDESGMPNNRFLAERTGGTYSTLKVQPAELEDSGVYFCASSRPTGANTEAFFGQGTRLTVV.